These 10 T cell receptor beta chains were all obtained from the same sample, sequenced in a study of naive and memory T cell subsets. Two oligonucleotides, mixed equimolar, formed the beta constant-region primer covering TRBC1 and TRBC2. The ligated cDNA underwent four PCR rounds using SP2 and nested alpha and beta constant-region primers. TCRdb itself ran the UMI-ligation and nested PCR reads through MiXCR, one entry per CDR3 protein. The profile shows roughly 97,000 distinct CDR3 sequences, approximately 15% of them singletons. Broader study findings: Especially in CD8 cells, naive repertoires contained a few larger clonotypes, possibly CD45RA-re-expressing memory cells.

Their specific antigens are unknown. The sample was naive CD8+ T cells from blood. The receptors were sampled from a human donor in good health.

The table lists this clonotype with a few counts. The J gene is TRBJ2-1, the V gene TRBV29-1; the D gene is possibly TRBD2 (5 bases). The germline V gene has CDR1 SQVTM and CDR2 ANQGSEA. The CDR3 consists of 13 residues. The ends were cut back, 1 base at V and 10 bases at J, with 14 bases in the middle. The CDR3 spells CSVEVVGRVEQFF. The CDR3 DNA is TGCAGCGTTGAAGTCGTGGGGAGAGTGGAGCAGTTCTTC.

This clonotype was picked up a small number of times. The CDR3, as DNA: TGCAGCGTTGAAGTTGGCCTAGCGGGAGTCTCCTACGAGCAGTACTTC. This gives the protein CSVEVGLAGVSYEQYF. J is TRBJ2-7 and V is TRBV29-1, with 10 bases matching TRBD2. CDR1 SQVTM and CDR2 ANQGSEA come from the germline V gene. The length of the CDR3 is 16 residues. Trimming took 1 base from V and 0 from J; bases not matched to a gene: 6.

This clonotype was seen a handful of times. The chain is built from TRBV30 and TRBJ2-7; D perhaps matches TRBD1 (5 bases). Trimming took 0 bases from V and 5 from J, leaving 8 bases between them. This CDR3 region has 12 residues. Germline loops: CDR1 GTSNPN, CDR2 SVGIG (reference sequence). In nucleotides, the CDR3 is TGTGCCTGGAGTGTTGGGGCTGACGAGCAGTACTTC. Encoded protein: CAWSVGADEQYF.

The chain links TRBV10-3 to TRBJ2-1; TRBD2 matches at 9 bases. Germline CDR1 reads ENHRY; CDR2 reads SYGVKD. V lost 6 bases and J lost 9; bases outside the gene matches: 6. The CDR3 has 13 residues. CDR3 in amino acids: CAISAGLAFEQFF. CDR3 DNA sequence: TGTGCCATCAGCGCGGGACTAGCTTTTGAGCAGTTCTTC.

This chain joins TRBV4-2 and TRBJ2-3; D gene ambiguous. The CDR3 has 12 residues. Germline lookup yields CDR1 LGHNA and CDR2 YNFKEQ. V gave up 4 bases and J gave up 4 bases, with 6 bases separating them. The CDR3 region is CASSPTPDTQYF. The CDR3 coding sequence is TGTGCCAGCAGCCCCACACCAGATACGCAGTATTTT.

V and J are TRBV7-8 and TRBJ2-1; 10 nucleotides agree with TRBD1. From germline, CDR1 is SGHVS and CDR2 FQNEAQ. V was clipped by 7 bases and J by 1 base; unmatched bases: 7. The CDR3 is 16 amino acids. CDR3 protein: CASNRDRGQSYNEQFF. CDR3 bases: TGTGCCAGCAACAGAGACAGGGGGCAGTCCTACAATGAGCAGTTCTTC.

In this sample, this clonotype turned up a few times. The chain uses TRBV9 and TRBJ2-3, with 7 bases aligning to TRBD1. CDR1 and CDR2 (germline): SGDLS, YYNGEE. This CDR3 is built from 16 residues. V trimming: 3 bases; J trimming: 2 bases; junction bases outside the gene matches: 9. The chain's CDR3 is CASSAYRGSYTDTQYF. The CDR3 DNA follows: TGTGCCAGCAGCGCCTACAGGGGATCCTACACAGATACGCAGTATTTT.

The V and J genes are TRBV18 and TRBJ2-6; no definite D call. The CDR3 covers 17 residues. Trimming took 0 bases from V and 0 from J, leaving 9 bases between them. CDR1 and CDR2 (germline): KGHSH, LQKENI. CDR3 residues: CASSPPSVGSGANVLTF. Here the CDR3 DNA reads TGTGCCAGCTCACCACCCTCGGTGGGCTCTGGGGCCAACGTCCTGACTTTC.

This clonotype came up a few times. This chain uses TRBV6-2 or TRBV6-3 with TRBJ2-3, with D perhaps being TRBD1 or TRBD2 (5 bases each). The CDR3 contains 15 residues. V lost 6 bases, J lost 2 bases, and 15 bases lay in between. Germline CDR1 reads MNHEY; CDR2 reads SVGEGT. The chain's CDR3 is CASSPLGPPTDTQYF. CDR3 DNA sequence: TGTGCCAGCAGCCCCCTGGGACCTCCCACAGATACGCAGTATTTT.

The sample holds many counts of this clonotype. The chain has TRBV13 and TRBJ1-2, with TRBD1 identical over 7 bases. The CDR3 totals 15 residues. Germline loops: CDR1 PRHDT, CDR2 FYEKMQ (reference sequence). V gave up 5 bases and J gave up 0 bases; unmatched junction bases: 6. The CDR3 sequence: CASSPNRGSNYGYTF. CDR3 in DNA: TGTGCCAGCAGCCCGAACAGGGGATCTAACTATGGCTACACCTTC.